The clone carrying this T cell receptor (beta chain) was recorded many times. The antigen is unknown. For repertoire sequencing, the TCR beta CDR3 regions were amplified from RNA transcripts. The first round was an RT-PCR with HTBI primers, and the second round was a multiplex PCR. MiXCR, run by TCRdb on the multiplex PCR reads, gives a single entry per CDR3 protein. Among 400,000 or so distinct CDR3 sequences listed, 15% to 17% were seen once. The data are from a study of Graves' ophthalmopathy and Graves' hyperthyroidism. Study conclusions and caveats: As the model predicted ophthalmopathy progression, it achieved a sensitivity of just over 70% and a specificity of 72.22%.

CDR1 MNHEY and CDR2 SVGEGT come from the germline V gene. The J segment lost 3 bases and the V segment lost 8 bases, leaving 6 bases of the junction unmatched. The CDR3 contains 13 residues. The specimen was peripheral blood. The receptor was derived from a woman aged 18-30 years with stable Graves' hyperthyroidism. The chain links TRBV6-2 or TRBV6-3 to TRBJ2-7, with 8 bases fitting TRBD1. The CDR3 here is CASATGTGYEQYF. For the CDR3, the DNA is TGTGCCAGCGCGACAGGGACAGGCTACGAGCAGTACTTC.